The following is a TCR beta chain sequence with its context. A J-beta primer mix and a sample-barcoded 5' primer were used in a second PCR of roughly 6 to 11 cycles. Each of the cDNA molecules was tagged by a template-switch adaptor with 12 random nucleotides. TCRdb analysed the 5' RACE reads with MiXCR anew, one entry per CDR3 protein. The sample contains 630,000 or so distinct CDR3 sequences, approximately 29% of which appear only once. This specimen belongs to a study of blood T cells in healthy people across ages. The V gene lost 2 bases and the J gene lost 0 bases, with 11 bases spanning the gap. CDR1 and CDR2 from the germline V gene are SGHDN and FVKESK. The CDR3 totals 16 residues.

This sequence originates from a woman of 80 years or more in good health. This chain uses TRBV14 with TRBJ2-1; no clear D. Sequenced sample: blood. CDR3 bases: TGTGCCAGCAGCCAAAACACCTTGAGCTCCTACAATGAGCAGTTCTTC. Translated: CASSQNTLSSYNEQFF.